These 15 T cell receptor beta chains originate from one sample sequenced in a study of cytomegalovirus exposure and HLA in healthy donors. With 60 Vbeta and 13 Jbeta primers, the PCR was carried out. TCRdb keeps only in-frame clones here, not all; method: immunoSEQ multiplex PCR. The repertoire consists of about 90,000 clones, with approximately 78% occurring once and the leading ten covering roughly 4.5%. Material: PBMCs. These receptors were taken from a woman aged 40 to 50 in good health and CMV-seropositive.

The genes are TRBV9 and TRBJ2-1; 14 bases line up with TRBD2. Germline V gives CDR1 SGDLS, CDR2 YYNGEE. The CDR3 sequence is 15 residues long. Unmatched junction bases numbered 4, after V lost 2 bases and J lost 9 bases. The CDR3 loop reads CASSVGGLAGVEQFF. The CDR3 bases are TGTGCCAGCAGCGTTGGGGGACTAGCGGGAGTTGAGCAGTTCTTC. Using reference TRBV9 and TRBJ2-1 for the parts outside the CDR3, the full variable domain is DSGVTQTPKHLITATGQRVTLRCSPRSGDLSVYWYQQSLDQGLQFLIQYYNGEERAKGNILERFSAQQFPDLHSELNLSSLELGDSALYFCASSVGGLAGVEQFFGPGTRLTVL.

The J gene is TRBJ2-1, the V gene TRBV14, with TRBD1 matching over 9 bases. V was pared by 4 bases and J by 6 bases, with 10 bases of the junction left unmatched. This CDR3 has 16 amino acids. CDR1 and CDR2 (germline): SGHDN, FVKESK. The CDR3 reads CASSPNRGLSLNEQFF. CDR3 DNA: TGTGCCAGCAGCCCAAACAGGGGGCTCTCCCTCAATGAGCAGTTCTTC. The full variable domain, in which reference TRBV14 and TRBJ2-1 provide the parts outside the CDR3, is EAGVTQFPSHSVIEKGQTVTLRCDPISGHDNLYWYRRVMGKEIKFLLHFVKESKQDESGMPNNRFLAERTGGTYSTLKVQPAELEDSGVYFCASSPNRGLSLNEQFFGPGTRLTVL.

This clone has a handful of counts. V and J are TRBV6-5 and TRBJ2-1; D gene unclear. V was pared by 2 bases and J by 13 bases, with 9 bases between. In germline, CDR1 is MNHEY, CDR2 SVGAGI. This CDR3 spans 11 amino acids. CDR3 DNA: TGTGCCAGCAGTTACGGAAACAGACAGTTCTTC. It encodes CASSYGNRQFF.

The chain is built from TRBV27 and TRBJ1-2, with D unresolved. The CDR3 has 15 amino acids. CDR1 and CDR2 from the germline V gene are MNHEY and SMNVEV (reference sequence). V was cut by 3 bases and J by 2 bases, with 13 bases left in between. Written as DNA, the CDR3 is TGTGCCAGCAGTTTGGTCGGAAACTACAACTATGGCTACACCTTC. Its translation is CASSLVGNYNYGYTF.

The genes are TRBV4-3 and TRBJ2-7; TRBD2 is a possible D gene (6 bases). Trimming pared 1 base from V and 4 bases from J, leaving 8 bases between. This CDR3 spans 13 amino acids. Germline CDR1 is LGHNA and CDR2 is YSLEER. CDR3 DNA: TGCGCCAGCAGCCAAGGGGCGGGGTACGAGCAGTACTTC. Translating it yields CASSQGAGYEQYF.

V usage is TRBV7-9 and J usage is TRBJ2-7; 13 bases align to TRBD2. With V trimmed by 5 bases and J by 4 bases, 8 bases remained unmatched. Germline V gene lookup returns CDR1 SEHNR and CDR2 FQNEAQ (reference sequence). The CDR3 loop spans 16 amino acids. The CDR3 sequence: CASSTGLAGRGYEQYF. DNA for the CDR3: TGTGCCAGCAGCACGGGACTAGCGGGAAGAGGTTACGAGCAGTACTTC. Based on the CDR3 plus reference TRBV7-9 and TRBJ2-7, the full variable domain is DTGVSQNPRHKITKRGQNVTFRCDPISEHNRLYWYRQTLGQGPEFLTYFQNEAQLEKSRLLSDRFSAERPKGSFSTLEIQRTEQGDSAMYLCASSTGLAGRGYEQYFGPGTRLTVT.

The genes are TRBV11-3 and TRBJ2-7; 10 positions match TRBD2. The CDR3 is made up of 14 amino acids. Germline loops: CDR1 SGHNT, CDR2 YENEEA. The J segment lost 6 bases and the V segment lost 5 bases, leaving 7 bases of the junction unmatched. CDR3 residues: CASSVRLAGTEQYF. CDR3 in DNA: TGTGCCAGCAGCGTCAGACTAGCGGGCACCGAGCAGTACTTC.

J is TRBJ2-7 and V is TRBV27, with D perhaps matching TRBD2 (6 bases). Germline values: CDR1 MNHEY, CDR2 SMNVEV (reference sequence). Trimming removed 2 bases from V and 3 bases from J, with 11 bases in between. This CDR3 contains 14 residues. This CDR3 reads CASSLAGNSYEQYF. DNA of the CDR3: TGTGCCAGCAGTTTAGCGGGAAATAGCTACGAGCAGTACTTC.

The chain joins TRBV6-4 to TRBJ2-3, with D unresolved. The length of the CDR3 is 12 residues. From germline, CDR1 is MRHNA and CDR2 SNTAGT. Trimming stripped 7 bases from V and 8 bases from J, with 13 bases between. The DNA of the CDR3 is TGTGCCAGCACCCAAGATACACCTACGCAGTATTTT. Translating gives CASTQDTPTQYF.

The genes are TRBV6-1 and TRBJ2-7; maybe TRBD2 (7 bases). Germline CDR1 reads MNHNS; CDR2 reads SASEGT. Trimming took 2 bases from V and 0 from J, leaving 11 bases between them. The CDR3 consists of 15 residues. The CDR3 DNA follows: TGTGCCAGCAGTGAAAGGGGGGGCCTCTCCTACGAGCAGTACTTC. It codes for CASSERGGLSYEQYF.

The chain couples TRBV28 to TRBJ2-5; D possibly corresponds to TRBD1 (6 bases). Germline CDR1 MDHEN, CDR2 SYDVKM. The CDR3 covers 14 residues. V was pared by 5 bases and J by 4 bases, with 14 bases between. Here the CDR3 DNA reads TGTGCCAGCAGTCCTCGGCAGGGGCCAGAGACCCAGTACTTC. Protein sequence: CASSPRQGPETQYF.

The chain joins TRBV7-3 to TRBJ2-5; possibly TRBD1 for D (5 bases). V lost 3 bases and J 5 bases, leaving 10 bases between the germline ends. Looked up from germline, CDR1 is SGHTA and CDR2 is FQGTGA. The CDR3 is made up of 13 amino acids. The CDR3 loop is CASSFDSWETQYF. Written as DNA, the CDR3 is TGTGCCAGCAGCTTTGACAGTTGGGAGACCCAGTACTTC. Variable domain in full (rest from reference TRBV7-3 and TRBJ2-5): GAGVSQTPSNKVTEKGKYVELRCDPISGHTALYWYRQSLGQGPEFLIYFQGTGAADDSGLPNDRFFAVRPEGSVSTLKIQRTERGDSAVYLCASSFDSWETQYFGPGTRLLVL.

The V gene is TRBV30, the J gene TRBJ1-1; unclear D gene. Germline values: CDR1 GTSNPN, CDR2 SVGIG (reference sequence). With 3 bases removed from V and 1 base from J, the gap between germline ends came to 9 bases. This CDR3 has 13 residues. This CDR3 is CAWSRTANTEAFF. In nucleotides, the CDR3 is TGTGCCTGGAGCCGTACAGCGAACACTGAAGCTTTCTTT.

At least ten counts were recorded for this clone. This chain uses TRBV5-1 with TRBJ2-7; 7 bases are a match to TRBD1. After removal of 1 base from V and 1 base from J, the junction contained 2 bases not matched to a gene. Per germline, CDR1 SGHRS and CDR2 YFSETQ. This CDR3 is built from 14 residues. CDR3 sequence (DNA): TGCGCCAGCAGCTTGCGGGACAGATCCTACGAGCAGTACTTC. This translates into CASSLRDRSYEQYF.

The DNA of the CDR3 is TGTGCCAGCAGCTTAGCCCTCCTACAGGGGTTGGGGACTAGCGGGAGTTTGGAGACCCAGTACTTC. This translates into CASSLALLQGLGTSGSLETQYF. The rearrangement links TRBV7-6 to TRBJ2-5; TRBD2 agrees at 14 bases. There are 22 residues in the CDR3. After removal of 0 bases from V and 5 bases from J, the junction contained 20 bases not matched to a gene. Germline CDR1 SGHVS, CDR2 FNYEAQ.